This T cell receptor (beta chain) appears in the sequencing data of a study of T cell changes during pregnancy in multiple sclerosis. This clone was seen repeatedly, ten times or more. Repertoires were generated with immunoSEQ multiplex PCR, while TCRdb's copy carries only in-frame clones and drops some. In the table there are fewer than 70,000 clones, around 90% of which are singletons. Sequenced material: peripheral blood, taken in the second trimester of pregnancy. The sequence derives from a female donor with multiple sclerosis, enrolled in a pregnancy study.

CDR3 in DNA: TGTGCCAGCAGAAAGACAGCAACTAATGAAAAACTGTTTTTT. Protein: CASRKTATNEKLFF. The gene calls are TRBV6-6 and TRBJ1-4, with D possibly being TRBD1 (5 bases). CDR3 length: 14 amino acids. The V gene lost 6 bases and the J gene lost 0 bases, with 8 bases spanning the gap. CDR1 and CDR2 (germline): MNHNY, SVGAGI (reference sequence).